This entry describes one T cell receptor beta chain. The sample belongs to a study of blood T cell repertoires in COVID-19. Study details: Nucleic acid was either cDNA or gDNA, and it came from T cells, B-cell-depleted T cells, or PBMCs.

Original analysis: Using reference gene primer amplification, nucleated cell counts were estimated. Sequenced by immunoSEQ multiplex PCR; TCRdb stores in-frame clones only, minus some. That table is the source of V, J and clone size, and D and trimming were worked out from the DNA. The top ten clones hold about 10% of a sample with fewer than 150,000 clones, 88% of them seen once. The germline V gene has CDR1 LGHDT and CDR2 YNNKEL (reference sequence). CDR3 length equals 15 residues. Trimming cost V 5 bases and J 5 bases; bases outside gene matches: 7. The J gene is TRBJ1-4, the V gene TRBV3-1 (or the pseudogene TRBV3-2); 8 nucleotides line up with TRBD1. This clonotype was obtained from a man aged 45 to 65 with active or convalescent COVID-19. Input material: peripheral blood. Written as DNA, the CDR3 is TGTGCCAGCAGCAACCTCGGGACAGGAAATGAAAAACTGTTTTTT. This sequence encodes CASSNLGTGNEKLFF.